These 21 T cell receptor beta chains were sequenced from one sample in a study of shared clonotypes between healthy human individuals. Profiled with immunoSEQ multiplex PCR; TCRdb holds only in-frame clones, not every one. The sample yields over a million clones, about 70% seen once. Sequenced material: memory CD4+ T cells sorted from blood. Subset here: CD45RA-negative fraction. The receptors were sampled from a man aged 18 to 30 in good health.

The chain couples TRBV7-2 to TRBJ1-5; the D is unclear. The CDR3 runs to 13 residues. Germline assignment: CDR1 SGHTA and CDR2 FQGNSA. Trimming cost V 1 base and J 10 bases, with 11 bases left between them. The CDR3 spells CASSLGLPDPQHF. In nucleotides, the CDR3 is TGTGCCAGCAGCTTAGGATTACCAGACCCCCAGCATTTT.

The chain employs TRBV5-1 and TRBJ2-7; D possibly corresponds to TRBD2 (6 bases). Germline values: CDR1 SGHRS, CDR2 YFSETQ. Trimming took 5 bases from V and 6 from J, leaving 21 bases between them. This CDR3 is built from 15 residues. Here the CDR3 reads CASSYSLRGDGEQYF. Written as DNA, the CDR3 is TGCGCCAGCAGTTACTCCCTGCGGGGTGACGGCGAGCAGTACTTC.

The chain joins TRBV5-1 to TRBJ2-2; 9 positions match TRBD2. The V gene end was trimmed by 4 bases and the J gene end by 4 bases; junction bases not matched to a gene: 5. Germline V gene data show CDR1 as SGHRS and CDR2 as YFSETQ. The length of the CDR3 is 15 residues. The CDR3 coding sequence is TGCGCCAGCAGCACGGGACTAGCCGCCACCGGGGAGCTGTTTTTT. Its protein is CASSTGLAATGELFF.

The chain uses TRBV5-4 and TRBJ2-1, with D possibly matching TRBD1 (5 bases). V was clipped by 2 bases and J by 3 bases, with 9 bases between them. Per germline, CDR1 SGHNT and CDR2 YYREEE (reference sequence). This CDR3 has 14 residues. Written as DNA, the CDR3 is TGTGCCAGCAGCTTACCTGACAGCTACAATGAGCAGTTCTTC. It specifies CASSLPDSYNEQFF.

The chain links TRBV4-2 to TRBJ2-3; TRBD2 aligns across 13 bases. The CDR3 has 17 residues. J gave up 6 bases and V 0 bases, and 6 bases lay outside the gene matches. CDR1 and CDR2 from the germline V gene are LGHNA and YNFKEQ. Here the CDR3 DNA reads TGTGCCAGCAGCCAAGAAACTAGCGGGGGGGTTGTGGATACGCAGTATTTT. Encoded protein: CASSQETSGGVVDTQYF.

In regard to this clone: This CDR3 is also generated by other DNA sequences in the sample. The CDR3 region has the DNA TGTGCCAGCAGTTTTGGGGACAGGGGAGGGACTGAAGCTTTCTTT. Translated: CASSFGDRGGTEAFF. The chain couples TRBV28 to TRBJ1-1; the match to TRBD1 covers 10 bases. V lost 3 bases, J lost 5 bases, and 6 bases stayed unmatched. Germline V gene lookup returns CDR1 MDHEN and CDR2 SYDVKM. The CDR3 runs 15 residues.

The genes are TRBV6-1 and TRBJ2-7, with 9 bases aligning to TRBD2. This CDR3 is built from 15 residues. Germline CDR1 and CDR2: MNHNS and SASEGT. J gave up 6 bases and V 0 bases, and 6 bases lay outside the gene matches. The CDR3 region has the DNA TGTGCCAGCAGTGAAGCCGGCCTAGCGGGACGCGAGCAGTACTTC. The encoded protein is CASSEAGLAGREQYF.

This rearrangement joins TRBV9 to TRBJ2-3, with D perhaps given as TRBD1 or TRBD2 (6 bases each). The V gene lost 0 bases and the J gene lost 9 bases, with 11 bases spanning the gap. CDR3 size: 13 residues. CDR1 is SGDLS, CDR2 YYNGEE, per germline. CDR3: CASSVEGGGTQYF. The CDR3 DNA reads as TGTGCCAGCAGCGTAGAGGGGGGCGGGACGCAGTATTTT. The entire variable domain, with the rest obtained from reference TRBV9 and TRBJ2-3, is as follows: DSGVTQTPKHLITATGQRVTLRCSPRSGDLSVYWYQQSLDQGLQFLIQYYNGEERAKGNILERFSAQQFPDLHSELNLSSLELGDSALYFCASSVEGGGTQYFGPGTRLTVL.

The J gene is TRBJ2-7, the V gene TRBV30, with D tentatively TRBD2 (7 bases). Trimming stripped 0 bases from V and 2 bases from J, with 11 bases between. Germline assignment: CDR1 GTSNPN and CDR2 SVGIG (reference sequence). The CDR3 has 14 amino acids. The CDR3 sequence: CAWSVGGGPYEQYF. For the CDR3, the DNA is TGTGCCTGGAGTGTAGGCGGGGGCCCCTACGAGCAGTACTTC.

There are a few counts of this clone. The chain employs TRBV19 and TRBJ2-7; 10 bases map to TRBD1. CDR1 and CDR2 from the germline V gene are LNHDA and SQIVND (reference sequence). The ends lost 4 bases at V and 3 bases at J; junction bases unmatched: 6. The CDR3 consists of 15 residues. DNA of the CDR3: TGTGCCAGTAGTACAACGGGACAGGGGATCTACGAGCAGTACTTC. Translating it yields CASSTTGQGIYEQYF.

The chain has TRBV7-2 and TRBJ2-7; a possible D gene is TRBD1 (5 bases). This CDR3 is 15 amino acids long. Germline assignment: CDR1 SGHTA and CDR2 FQGNSA. Between the trimmed V and J ends, which lost 4 bases and 3 bases, there was a span of 16 bases. The DNA of the CDR3 is TGTGCCAGCAGCTCCCAGGGAAACGGTGGCTACGAGCAGTACTTC. It codes for CASSSQGNGGYEQYF.

The chain recombines TRBV7-9 with TRBJ2-4; TRBD1 is a possible D gene (5 bases). V dropped 5 bases and J dropped 8 bases, with 19 bases sitting between them. The germline CDR1 and CDR2 sequences are SEHNR and FQNEAQ (reference sequence). This CDR3 is 15 amino acids long. The CDR3 here is CASSADQGSTDIQYF. The CDR3 DNA is TGTGCCAGCAGCGCGGACCAGGGAAGTACGGACATTCAGTACTTC.

Here the CDR3 reads CAGDRAKNTDTQYF. CDR3 in DNA: TGTGCCGGGGACAGGGCAAAAAACACAGATACGCAGTATTTT. The V call is TRBV7-9, the J call TRBJ2-3; 9 bases are a match to TRBD1. There are 14 residues in the CDR3. Germline V lookup: CDR1 SEHNR, CDR2 FQNEAQ (reference sequence). V was pared by 11 bases and J by 2 bases, with 8 bases of the junction left unmatched.

The rearrangement joins TRBV5-4 to TRBJ1-2; 8 bases map to TRBD1. This CDR3 contains 14 residues. Germline CDR1 is SGHNT and CDR2 is YYREEE (reference sequence). Losses at the gene ends were 0 bases for V and 8 bases for J; bases not matched to a gene: 6. CDR3 nucleotide sequence: TGTGCCAGCAGCTTGGGCAGGGGGCAGGAGGGCTACACCTTC. Protein product: CASSLGRGQEGYTF. Filled out from reference TRBV5-4 and TRBJ1-2, the complete variable domain reads ETGVTQSPTHLIKTRGQQVTLRCSSQSGHNTVSWYQQALGQGPQFIFQYYREEENGRGNFPPRFSGLQFPNYSSELNVNALELDDSALYLCASSLGRGQEGYTFGSGTRLTVV.

This clone was seen a single time. A read error may produce the germline difference seen at one junction end. The chain recombines TRBV7-7 with TRBJ2-3; D gene ambiguous. CDR3 length: 15 residues. The germline gives CDR1 SSHAT, CDR2 FNYEAQ (reference sequence). The CDR3 bases are TGTGCTAGCAGCCCGGACGGCTACCACACAGATACGCAGTATTTT. Protein product: CASSPDGYHTDTQYF.

To note about this clone: The identical CDR3 is also encoded by other nucleotide sequences in the sample. This chain uses TRBV18 with TRBJ1-4, with a possible D match to TRBD1 (5 bases). Looked up from germline, CDR1 is KGHSH and CDR2 is LQKENI. The CDR3 loop spans 13 amino acids. V gave up 6 bases and J gave up 5 bases, with 10 bases separating them. CDR3 sequence: CASSPGQNEKLFF. In DNA form, the CDR3 reads TGTGCCAGCTCCCCCGGACAAAATGAAAAACTGTTTTTT.

The rearrangement uses TRBV19 and TRBJ2-3; 10 nucleotides agree with TRBD2. With 5 bases clipped from V and 3 bases from J, the junction kept 5 bases outside the gene matches. Germline lookup yields CDR1 LNHDA and CDR2 SQIVND (reference sequence). This CDR3 has 15 residues. The CDR3 spells CASSQTSGQTDTQYF. DNA of the CDR3: TGTGCCAGTAGTCAGACTAGCGGGCAAACAGATACGCAGTATTTT.

This chain joins TRBV9 and TRBJ1-1; 7 bases are a match to TRBD1. CDR1 and CDR2 (germline): SGDLS, YYNGEE. The V gene end was trimmed by 3 bases and the J gene end by 1 base; junction bases not matched to a gene: 9. The length of the CDR3 is 16 residues. The CDR3 region is CASSEGTDRWNTEAFF. CDR3 DNA: TGTGCCAGCAGCGAAGGGACAGATAGATGGAACACTGAAGCTTTCTTT.

The chain employs TRBV5-4 and TRBJ1-2; D unclear. Germline CDR1 is SGHNT and CDR2 is YYREEE (reference sequence). V was shortened by 4 bases and J by 5 bases, with 15 bases between the two germline ends. The CDR3 is made up of 14 amino acids. Here the CDR3 reads CASSPEGPTYGYTF. The CDR3 DNA follows: TGTGCCAGCAGCCCGGAAGGACCCACGTATGGCTACACCTTC.

This clone was recorded only once. The chain is built from TRBV5-6 and TRBJ2-2, with 11 bases matching TRBD2. This CDR3 spans 16 amino acids. The trim removed 4 bases at V and 4 bases at J, leaving 6 bases unmatched. Germline-derived CDR1 and CDR2 are SGHDT and YYEEEE. The CDR3 coding sequence is TGTGCCAGCAGCGCCTCAGGACTAGCGGGCACCGGGGAGCTGTTTTTT. It encodes CASSASGLAGTGELFF.

The chain has TRBV4-1 and TRBJ2-7; TRBD2 agrees at 11 bases. The J segment lost 3 bases and the V segment lost 0 bases, leaving 7 bases of the junction unmatched. This CDR3 spans 17 amino acids. Germline lookup yields CDR1 MGHRA and CDR2 YSYEKL. The CDR3 is CASSQEIASGRFYEQYF. The CDR3 DNA is TGCGCCAGCAGCCAAGAAATAGCTAGCGGGAGGTTCTACGAGCAGTACTTC.